This is a list of T cell receptor beta chains from one sample in a study of blood T cell repertoires in COVID-19. Method: immunoSEQ multiplex PCR; TCRdb's copy keeps in-frame clones and lacks some. The repertoire has approximately 210,000 clones, roughly 87% of them found once; the top ten carry 1.9%. Sequenced material: peripheral blood. The source is a man aged 40-49 years with active or convalescent COVID-19. The CDR3 runs from the conserved cysteine through the conserved F or W. The D gene is left open where the match is weak. Only some rows state a clone size, as once, few, many or a class for expanded clones.

j_call	cdr3_length	v_call	clone_size	d_call	cdr3_nt	cdr3_aa
TRBJ2-7	14	TRBV5-1	NA	NA	TGCGCCAGCAGCTTGACAGAGCCCCCCTGGGAGCAGTACTTC	CASSLTEPPWEQYF
TRBJ2-3	14	TRBV4-2	few	NA	TGTGCCAGCAGTCCTACTACGGGCACAGATACGCAGTATTTT	CASSPTTGTDTQYF
TRBJ1-5	16	TRBV9	NA	NA	TGTGCCAGCAGCGTAGGGAGGGGCGAGGCCAATCAGCCCCAGCATTTT	CASSVGRGEANQPQHF
TRBJ1-4	14	TRBV7-9	NA	NA	TGTGCCAGCACCAGGGACACGTCTAATGAAAAACTGTTTTTT	CASTRDTSNEKLFF
TRBJ1-6	16	TRBV14	few	TRBD1	TGTGCCAGCAGGGGGACAGGATCCTCCTATAATTCACCCCTCCACTTT	CASRGTGSSYNSPLHF
TRBJ1-1	15	TRBV28	NA	NA	TGTGCCAGCGTCAAATGGGAGTACAGGGACACTGAAGCTTTCTTT	CASVKWEYRDTEAFF
TRBJ1-4	17	TRBV7-9	NA	TRBD1	TGTGCCAGCAGCGGGGACCCACAGGGGCTGGCTAATGAAAAACTGTTTTTT	CASSGDPQGLANEKLFF
TRBJ1-2	16	TRBV18	once	NA	TGTGCCAGCTCACCAAACCCAGGGAGGTCTTCAGGTGGCTACACCTTC	CASSPNPGRSSGGYTF
TRBJ2-1	15	TRBV19	NA	TRBD1	TGTGCCAGTAGTATAGACTCGACAGGGCAGAATGAGCAGTTCTTC	CASSIDSTGQNEQFF
TRBJ2-1	15	TRBV9	NA	NA	TGTGCCAGCAGCGTAGACTGGTTCTCCTACAATGAGCAGTTCTTC	CASSVDWFSYNEQFF
TRBJ2-5	16	TRBV5-1	NA	NA	TGCGCCAGCAGCTTGGGCCTCGGGACACAACAAGAGACCCAGTACTTC	CASSLGLGTQQETQYF
TRBJ2-2	16	TRBV18	NA	TRBD2	TGTGCCAGCTCACCCGGACTAGCGACGAACACCGGGGAGCTGTTTTTT	CASSPGLATNTGELFF
TRBJ1-5	14	TRBV27	NA	TRBD1	TGTGCCAGCAGTTCCCGACAGGGGAATCAGCCCCAGCATTTT	CASSSRQGNQPQHF
TRBJ1-6	16	TRBV5-1	NA	NA	TGCGCCAGCAGCTTGGCCGGACTCGAGGCCAATTCACCCCTCCACTTT	CASSLAGLEANSPLHF
TRBJ2-5	18	TRBV27	NA	TRBD2	TGTGCCAGCAGTTTATACGGACTAGCGGGAGGGGAGGAAGAGACCCAGTACTTC	CASSLYGLAGGEEETQYF
TRBJ2-7	15	TRBV4-1	NA	TRBD2	TGCGCCAGCAGCCAAGCCCGGGGGGACTCCTACGAGCAGTACTTC	CASSQARGDSYEQYF
TRBJ2-7	12	TRBV28	once	NA	TGTGCCTCAGGCCGGGGTCCCTACGAGCAGTACTTC	CASGRGPYEQYF
TRBJ1-2	16	TRBV5-1	NA	TRBD1	TGCGCCAGCAGCCAAGATGAGAGACAGGGTTTCTATGGCTACACCTTC	CASSQDERQGFYGYTF
TRBJ2-7	14	TRBV21-1	NA	NA	TGTGCCAGGGTGTTACGGGATCCTAGGGACGAGCAGTACTTC	CARVLRDPRDEQYF
TRBJ2-1	14	TRBV30	few	NA	TGTGCCTGGAGGAGGACACTCGCTTGGAATGAGCAGTTCTTC	CAWRRTLAWNEQFF
TRBJ2-5	16	TRBV18	once	TRBD1	TGTGCCAGCTCACTCTTACCTCGGGACAGAAAAGAGACCCAGTACTTC	CASSLLPRDRKETQYF
TRBJ2-1	18	TRBV7-8	NA	TRBD2	TGTGCCAGCAGCACTAGCGGGGACCCCCCCTTCTCCTACAATGAGCAGTTCTTC	CASSTSGDPPFSYNEQFF
TRBJ1-3	15	TRBV27	NA	TRBD1	TGTGCCAGCAGGGCCGGGACAGGGACTGGAAACACCATATATTTT	CASRAGTGTGNTIYF
TRBJ2-5	11	TRBV20-1	NA	NA	TGCAGTGCTCGCGATGGAAGGGACTCGGACTTC	CSARDGRDSDF
TRBJ2-3	18	TRBV5-1	NA	TRBD2	TGCGCCAGCAGCTTGTTGGTTCCCGGGAGGGTTGGCACAGATACGCAGTATTTT	CASSLLVPGRVGTDTQYF
TRBJ1-1	17	TRBV5-6	NA	NA	TGTGCCAGCAGCATCCCGGGGGAGGGCCCCCAGCAAACCGAAGCTTTCTTT	CASSIPGEGPQQTEAFF
TRBJ1-2	16	TRBV6-5	NA	TRBD1	TGTGCCAGCAGTTCCCCCGGGACAGGGAACGGCTATGGCTACACCTTC	CASSSPGTGNGYGYTF
TRBJ1-1	15	TRBV5-1	NA	TRBD1	TGCGCCAGCAGCCAGGACAGGGGGTTGGACACTGAAGCTTTCTTT	CASSQDRGLDTEAFF
TRBJ1-6	14	TRBV5-1	NA	TRBD1	TGCGCCAGCACCAGGGGGACAAACGGTTCACCCCTCCACTTT	CASTRGTNGSPLHF
TRBJ2-7	11	TRBV18	NA	TRBD2	TGTGCCAGCTCACTCGGGGGGGAGCAGTACTTC	CASSLGGEQYF
TRBJ1-2	12	TRBV30	NA	NA	TGTGCCTGGAGTGAGCAAGTCTATGGCTACACCTTC	CAWSEQVYGYTF
TRBJ1-1	15	TRBV27	once	TRBD1	TGTGCCAGCAGGCCAGGGACAGGCCCGGGCACTGAAGCTTTCTTT	CASRPGTGPGTEAFF
TRBJ2-7	15	TRBV5-4	NA	NA	TGTGCCAGCAGCTTACCGGGTGCTAGCTCCTACGAGCAGTACTTC	CASSLPGASSYEQYF
TRBJ2-7	16	TRBV5-1	NA	TRBD1	TGCGCCAGCAGCTTAACATCCGGGACAGGGGGCTACGAGCAGTACTTC	CASSLTSGTGGYEQYF
TRBJ2-7	11	TRBV27	NA	NA	TGTGCCCGATCGGTGACCTACGAGCAGTACTTC	CARSVTYEQYF
TRBJ1-4	14	TRBV6-5	NA	TRBD1	TGTGCCAGCAGTTTGACAGGGGTAGGGGAAAAACTGTTTTTT	CASSLTGVGEKLFF
TRBJ2-7	15	TRBV27	NA	TRBD1	TGTGCCAGCAGTTTAGCCGGGACAGGCCCCTACGAGCAGTACTTC	CASSLAGTGPYEQYF
TRBJ1-1	11	TRBV19	NA	NA	TGTGCCAGTAACCTAGGAGGGGAAGCTTTCTTT	CASNLGGEAFF
TRBJ2-1	15	TRBV7-3	NA	NA	TGTGCCAGCAGCTTACAAAGCGACCCAAACAATGAGCAGTTCTTC	CASSLQSDPNNEQFF
TRBJ2-3	15	TRBV7-9	NA	NA	TGTGCCAGCAGCTTACCCCTGGCTCGCACAGATACGCAGTATTTT	CASSLPLARTDTQYF
TRBJ2-3	14	TRBV5-5	once	NA	TGTGCCAGCAGCTTGGTTAGCCAGACCGATACGCAGTATTTT	CASSLVSQTDTQYF
TRBJ1-5	15	TRBV15	NA	TRBD1	TGTGCCACCAGCAGAGGGACAGGGGGGGATCAGCCCCAGCATTTT	CATSRGTGGDQPQHF
TRBJ1-2	13	TRBV16	NA	NA	TGTGCCAGCAGCCGGGACAACGACTATGGCTACACCTTC	CASSRDNDYGYTF
TRBJ2-7	12	TRBV2	NA	NA	TGTGCCAGCAGTGCCCGGGGAAACGAGCAGTACTTC	CASSARGNEQYF
TRBJ2-3	18	TRBV5-1	NA	TRBD1	TGCGCCAGCAGCTTGAAGGGAGGGACAGGGGATTTCACAGATACGCAGTATTTT	CASSLKGGTGDFTDTQYF
TRBJ2-5	13	TRBV12-3/TRBV12-4	NA	NA	TGTGCCAGCAGTCAGGGGGGCGAGGGGACCCAGTACTTC	CASSQGGEGTQYF
TRBJ2-7	16	TRBV28	NA	TRBD2	TGTGCCAGCAGTTTAAGACTAGCGGGGTTAACCTACGAGCAGTACTTC	CASSLRLAGLTYEQYF
TRBJ1-5	14	TRBV19	NA	TRBD1	TGTGCCAGTAGTACAAACAGGGGGGCTCAGCCCCAGCATTTT	CASSTNRGAQPQHF
TRBJ1-6	14	TRBV21-1	NA	NA	TGTGCCAGCAGCAAACTCGGGGGGCATTCACCCCTCCACTTT	CASSKLGGHSPLHF
TRBJ2-3	19	TRBV9	NA	TRBD2	TGTGCCAGCAGCGTGGGACTTGGGACTAGCGGGGGGGTCACAGATACGCAGTATTTT	CASSVGLGTSGGVTDTQYF
TRBJ2-3	17	TRBV7-6	NA	TRBD2	TGTGCCAGCCAGAGACTAGCGGGAGAGTATAGCACAGATACGCAGTATTTT	CASQRLAGEYSTDTQYF
TRBJ2-1	15	TRBV2	NA	TRBD2	TGTGCCAGCAGGTTACTAGCGGGGGGGCTCAATGAGCAGTTCTTC	CASRLLAGGLNEQFF
TRBJ1-5	16	TRBV10-3	NA	NA	TGTGCCATCACCCTAGGGGTCTCCGGGAGCAATCAGCCCCAGCATTTT	CAITLGVSGSNQPQHF
TRBJ2-1	13	TRBV12-3/TRBV12-4	NA	NA	TGTGCCAGCAGATGGGGGGAATACAATGAGCAGTTCTTC	CASRWGEYNEQFF
TRBJ1-1	14	TRBV10-3	NA	NA	TGTGCCATCAGTGAGACAGCTATGAACACTGAAGCTTTCTTT	CAISETAMNTEAFF